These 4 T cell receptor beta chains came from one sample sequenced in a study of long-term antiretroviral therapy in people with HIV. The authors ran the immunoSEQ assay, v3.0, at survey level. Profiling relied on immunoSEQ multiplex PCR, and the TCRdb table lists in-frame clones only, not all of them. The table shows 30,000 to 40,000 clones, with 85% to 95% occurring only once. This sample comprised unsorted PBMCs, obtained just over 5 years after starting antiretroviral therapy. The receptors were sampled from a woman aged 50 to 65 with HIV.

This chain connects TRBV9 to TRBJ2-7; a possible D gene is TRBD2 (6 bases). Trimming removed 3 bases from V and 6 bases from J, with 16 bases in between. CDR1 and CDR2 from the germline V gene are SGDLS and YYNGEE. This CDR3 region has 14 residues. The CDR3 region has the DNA TGTGCCAGCAGCGCGCGGGACGGCAACTTCGAGCAGTACTTC. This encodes CASSARDGNFEQYF.

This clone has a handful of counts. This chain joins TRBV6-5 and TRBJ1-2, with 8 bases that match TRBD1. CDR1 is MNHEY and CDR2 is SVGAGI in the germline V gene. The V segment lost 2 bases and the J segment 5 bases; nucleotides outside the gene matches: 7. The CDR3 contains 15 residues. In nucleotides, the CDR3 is TGTGCCAGCAGTTACACCGGGGACAGGATATATGGCTACACCTTC. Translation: CASSYTGDRIYGYTF.

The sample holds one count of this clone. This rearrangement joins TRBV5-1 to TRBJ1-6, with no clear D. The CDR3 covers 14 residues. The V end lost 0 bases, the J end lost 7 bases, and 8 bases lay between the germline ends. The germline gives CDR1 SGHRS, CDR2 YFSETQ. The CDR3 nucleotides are TGCGCCAGCAGCTTGGACAATCGCAATTCACCCCTCCACTTT. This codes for CASSLDNRNSPLHF. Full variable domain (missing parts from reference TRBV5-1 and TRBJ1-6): KAGVTQTPRYLIKTRGQQVTLSCSPISGHRSVSWYQQTPGQGLQFLFEYFSETQRNKGNFPGRFSGRQFSNSRSEMNVSTLELGDSALYLCASSLDNRNSPLHFGNGTRLTVT.

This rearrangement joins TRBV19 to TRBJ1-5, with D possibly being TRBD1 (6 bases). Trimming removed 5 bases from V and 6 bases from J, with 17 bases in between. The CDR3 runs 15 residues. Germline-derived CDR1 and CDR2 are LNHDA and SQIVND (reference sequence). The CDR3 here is CASSLNTGWGQPQHF. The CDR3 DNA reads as TGTGCCAGTAGTCTTAATACAGGGTGGGGTCAGCCCCAGCATTTT.